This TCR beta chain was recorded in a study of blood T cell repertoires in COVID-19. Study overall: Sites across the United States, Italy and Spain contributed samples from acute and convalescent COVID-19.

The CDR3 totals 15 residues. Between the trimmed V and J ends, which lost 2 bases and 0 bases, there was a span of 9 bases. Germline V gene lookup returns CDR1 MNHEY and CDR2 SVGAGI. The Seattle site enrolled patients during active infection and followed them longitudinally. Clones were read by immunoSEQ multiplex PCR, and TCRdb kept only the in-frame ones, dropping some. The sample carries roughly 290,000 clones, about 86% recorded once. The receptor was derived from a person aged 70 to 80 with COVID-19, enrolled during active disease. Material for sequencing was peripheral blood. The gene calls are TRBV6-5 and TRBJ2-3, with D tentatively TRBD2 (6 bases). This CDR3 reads CASSYTGTSTDTQYF. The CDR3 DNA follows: TGTGCCAGCAGTTACACCGGGACTAGCACAGATACGCAGTATTTT.